This passage covers 5 T cell receptor beta chains from one sample sequenced in a study of T-cell reconstitution after alpha-beta-depleted transplantation in children. Unique molecular identifiers were used to barcode this TCRbeta library. TCRdb re-derived calls from the PCR reads in MiXCR, one entry per CDR3 protein. Counted here are more than 90,000 distinct CDR3 sequences, roughly 8.8% occurring once; the ten biggest clones make up approximately 7.2%. The starting material was PBMCs from the stem cell graft donor, obtained from the stem cell graft. The receptor source for this set is a human donor who donated a stem cell graft to a child with congenital amegakaryocytic thrombocytopenia.

This clonotype was seen repeatedly, ten times or more. CDR3 amino acids: CASREGHSTDTQYF. In DNA, the CDR3 is TGCGCCAGTAGGGAGGGCCATAGCACAGATACGCAGTATTTT. V usage is TRBV5-1 and J usage is TRBJ2-3; 7 positions match TRBD2. V lost 8 bases to trimming and J lost 0 bases; unmatched junction nucleotides: 6. The CDR3 runs to 14 residues. Germline loops: CDR1 SGHRS, CDR2 YFSETQ.

This clonotype was observed many times. CDR3 DNA: TGCGCCAGCAGCCCCTCGGCCTTCGACGCCGGGGAGCTGTTTTTT. Translating gives CASSPSAFDAGELFF. The chain links TRBV5-1 to TRBJ2-2; D is unclear. Germline V gene sequence: CDR1 SGHRS, CDR2 YFSETQ. The CDR3 is made up of 15 amino acids. V dropped 4 bases and J dropped 6 bases, with 16 bases sitting between them.

This clonotype was seen a few times. This chain connects TRBV5-1 to TRBJ2-4; D remains unclear. This CDR3 has 17 residues. Looked up from germline, CDR1 is SGHRS and CDR2 is YFSETQ. V was pared by 10 bases and J by 0 bases, with 23 bases between. DNA for the CDR3: TGCGCCGGGCTCCCCGTCTGTAGCAGGCCAGCCAAAAACATTCAGTACTTC. Its protein product is CAGLPVCSRPAKNIQYF.

This clonotype was detected ten times or more. The chain is built from TRBV11-2 and TRBJ2-3, with D tentatively TRBD2 (6 bases). V was pared by 5 bases and J by 2 bases, with 14 bases between. The germline gives CDR1 SGHAT, CDR2 FQNNGV. The length of the CDR3 is 15 residues. Here the CDR3 DNA reads TGTGCCAGCAGCCCAGGAATAGCGGTCACAGATACGCAGTATTTT. Amino acid sequence: CASSPGIAVTDTQYF.

Ten or more counts support this clonotype. The rearrangement links TRBV5-5 to TRBJ1-4; D not resolved. Trimming removed 4 bases from V and 3 bases from J, with 13 bases in between. The CDR3 is made up of 15 amino acids. CDR1 and CDR2 from the germline V gene are SGHKS and YYEKEE (reference sequence). For the CDR3, the DNA is TGTGCCAGCAGCAGGAGTCCCTCCCCTAATGAAAAACTGTTTTTT. Its translation is CASSRSPSPNEKLFF.